A single sample gave rise to the 22 T cell receptor beta chains below, sequenced in a study of blood T cell repertoires in COVID-19. Here immunoSEQ multiplex PCR was the method, and the copy in TCRdb shows in-frame clones only, minus some. The table lists around 170,000 clones, around 84% of them singletons. Sequences were obtained from peripheral blood. These receptors were taken from a man aged 50 to 60 with active or convalescent COVID-19.

The rearrangement uses TRBV7-8 and TRBJ1-4; maybe TRBD1 (5 bases). V lost 3 bases to trimming and J lost 7 bases, with 21 bases between them. CDR1 SGHVS and CDR2 FQNEAQ come from the germline V gene. The CDR3 is 17 residues long. Here the CDR3 reads CASSFLPTTSTAEKLFF. In DNA form, the CDR3 reads TGTGCCAGCAGCTTCCTCCCTACGACATCGACAGCTGAAAAACTGTTTTTT.

This chain links TRBV30 with TRBJ1-2, with 11 bases aligning to TRBD1. This CDR3 region has 15 residues. Trimming at V came to 3 bases and at J to 3 bases, leaving 6 bases not matched to a gene. Germline CDR1 GTSNPN, CDR2 SVGIG (reference sequence). The CDR3: CAWRPRDRGDYGYTF. The CDR3 DNA is TGTGCCTGGAGGCCCCGGGACAGGGGGGACTATGGCTACACCTTC. Variable domain in full (rest from reference TRBV30 and TRBJ1-2): SQTIHQWPATLVQPVGSPLSLECTVEGTSNPNLYWYRQAAGRGLQLLFYSVGIGQISSEVPQNLSASRPQDRQFILSSKKLLLSDSGFYLCAWRPRDRGDYGYTFGSGTRLTVV.

The chain recombines TRBV18 with TRBJ2-7; a possible D gene is TRBD2 (6 bases). The germline V gene encodes CDR1 KGHSH and CDR2 LQKENI. This CDR3 has 14 amino acids. V was clipped by 3 bases and J by 0 bases, with 9 bases between them. CDR3 region: CASSPGLSSYEQYF. The CDR3 DNA is TGTGCCAGCTCACCGGGACTGAGCTCCTACGAGCAGTACTTC.

The CDR3 is CASSANSLQGSGELFF. The DNA of the CDR3 is TGTGCCAGCAGTGCTAACTCCCTCCAGGGGTCCGGGGAGCTGTTTTTT. The chain combines TRBV2 with TRBJ2-2, with D possibly TRBD1 on 6 matching bases. Germline CDR1 SNHLY, CDR2 FYNNEI. The CDR3 spans 16 residues. The V end was cut by 4 bases, the J end by 6 bases, with 18 bases between.

This clone has just one count. V and J are TRBV3-1 (or the pseudogene TRBV3-2) and TRBJ2-7, with 7 bases fitting TRBD2. This CDR3 contains 16 residues. Germline CDR1 reads LGHDT; CDR2 reads YNNKEL (reference sequence). With V trimmed by 3 bases and J by 0 bases, 8 bases remained unmatched. CDR3: CASSHSTGGSSYEQYF. DNA of the CDR3: TGTGCCAGCAGCCATTCCACGGGGGGAAGCTCCTACGAGCAGTACTTC.

This sequence joins TRBV4-3 and TRBJ2-1; 8 positions agree with TRBD1. CDR1 and CDR2 (germline): LGHNA, YSLEER. The CDR3 sequence is 17 residues long. J gave up 3 bases and V 0 bases, and 7 bases lay outside the gene matches. CDR3 bases: TGCGCCAGCAGCCAAGATTCCGCAGGGGGCTTCTACAATGAGCAGTTCTTC. It encodes CASSQDSAGGFYNEQFF.

The chain employs TRBV18 and TRBJ2-1; 9 bases agree with TRBD2. The V gene end was trimmed by 1 base and the J gene end by 8 bases; junction bases not matched to a gene: 3. Germline V gene data show CDR1 as KGHSH and CDR2 as LQKENI. This CDR3 is built from 14 residues. CDR3 in DNA: TGTGCCAGCTCACCACTAGCGGGAGTTGATGAGCAGTTCTTC. This sequence encodes CASSPLAGVDEQFF.

The chain employs TRBV14 and TRBJ1-2; 10 nucleotides agree with TRBD1. Germline lookup yields CDR1 SGHDN and CDR2 FVKESK. There are 17 residues in the CDR3. Unmatched junction bases numbered 11, after V lost 4 bases and J lost 3 bases. The CDR3 DNA sequence: TGTGCCAGCAGCCGCCGGGACAGGGGCCGAACCCACTATGGCTACACCTTC. Its translation: CASSRRDRGRTHYGYTF.

CDR3 amino acids: CASSRLAGGASSYNEQFF. The CDR3 coding sequence is TGTGCCAGCAGTCGACTAGCGGGGGGTGCGAGCTCCTACAATGAGCAGTTCTTC. The genes are TRBV27 and TRBJ2-1; 13 bases match TRBD2. V shed 5 bases, J shed 0 bases, and the junction held 7 bases outside the gene matches. The CDR3 contains 18 residues. The germline V gene has CDR1 MNHEY and CDR2 SMNVEV (reference sequence).

The chain joins TRBV3-1 (or the pseudogene TRBV3-2) to TRBJ2-7; 8 bases fit TRBD1. J lost 5 bases, V lost 0 bases, and 6 bases had no gene match. This CDR3 is built from 15 residues. The germline V gene has CDR1 LGHDT and CDR2 YNNKEL (reference sequence). This CDR3 is CASSQDPQGVHEQYF. CDR3 coding DNA: TGTGCCAGCAGCCAAGATCCACAGGGGGTCCACGAGCAGTACTTC.

The J gene is TRBJ1-1, the V gene TRBV5-1; D might be TRBD1 (6 bases). The CDR3 consists of 14 residues. Trimming removed 5 bases at V and 1 base at J, with 12 bases between. CDR1 is SGHRS, CDR2 YFSETQ, per germline. CDR3 in DNA: TGCGCCAGCAGTTCCGACAGGCCGAACACTGAAGCTTTCTTT. Translating it yields CASSSDRPNTEAFF.

This clone is a singleton in its sample. The chain links TRBV10-3 to TRBJ2-7, with 9 bases that match TRBD2. Germline CDR1 is ENHRY and CDR2 is SYGVKD. The CDR3 totals 14 residues. The V and J ends lost 6 bases and 3 bases, in that order; junction bases with no gene match: 6. CDR3 loop: CAIRVSGGVYEQYF. The CDR3 coding sequence is TGTGCCATCAGGGTTAGCGGGGGAGTCTACGAGCAGTACTTC.

This chain connects TRBV3-1 (or the pseudogene TRBV3-2) to TRBJ2-1; 9 bases line up with TRBD1. J gave up 3 bases and V 4 bases, and 7 bases lay outside the gene matches. Germline V gene lookup returns CDR1 LGHDT and CDR2 YNNKEL (reference sequence). The CDR3 runs to 16 residues. CDR3 residues: CASSPRGTGNYNEQFF. DNA of the CDR3: TGTGCCAGCAGCCCCCGGGGGACAGGGAACTACAATGAGCAGTTCTTC.

The chain carries TRBV5-4 and TRBJ2-7; TRBD2 agrees at 13 bases. The CDR3 contains 15 residues. V lost 4 bases, J lost 0 bases, and 1 base stayed unmatched. The germline CDR1 and CDR2 sequences are SGHNT and YYREEE (reference sequence). CDR3 in DNA: TGTGCCAGCAGCAGGACTAGCGGGAGCTCCTACGAGCAGTACTTC. This gives the protein CASSRTSGSSYEQYF.

The chain couples TRBV6-5 to TRBJ2-5; D may be TRBD1 (5 bases). Germline-derived CDR1 and CDR2 are MNHEY and SVGAGI. The CDR3 consists of 12 residues. The V end was cut by 2 bases, the J end by 5 bases, with 6 bases between. CDR3 coding DNA: TGTGCCAGCAGTTACGGGGCGGAGACCCAGTACTTC. Amino acid sequence: CASSYGAETQYF.

J is TRBJ2-5 and V is TRBV24-1; tentatively, D is TRBD2 (5 bases). This CDR3 is 15 amino acids long. V lost 5 bases and J lost 5, with 17 bases in between. CDR1 and CDR2 from the germline V gene are KGHDR and SFDVKD. The CDR3 is CATSAGLQADETQYF. The CDR3 DNA reads TGTGCCACCAGTGCAGGCCTACAAGCGGATGAGACCCAGTACTTC.

This chain uses TRBV3-1 (or the pseudogene TRBV3-2) with TRBJ1-2, with 7 bases aligning to TRBD1. Germline-derived CDR1 and CDR2 are LGHDT and YNNKEL (reference sequence). The V segment lost 11 bases and the J segment 8 bases; nucleotides outside the gene matches: 11. The CDR3 is made up of 12 amino acids. DNA of the CDR3: TGTGCCTGTGGGACAGCAGGGATCGGCTACACCTTC. It translates to CACGTAGIGYTF.

The chain employs TRBV5-5 and TRBJ2-2; 11 nucleotides match TRBD2. The CDR3 covers 17 residues. Germline CDR1 and CDR2: SGHKS and YYEKEE (reference sequence). The J segment lost 2 bases and the V segment lost 0 bases, leaving 3 bases of the junction unmatched. CDR3 bases: TGTGCCAGCAGCTTGGTTAGCGGGGGGGCCAACACCGGGGAGCTGTTTTTT. It encodes CASSLVSGGANTGELFF.

The chain joins TRBV5-1 to TRBJ2-7, with 7 bases identical to TRBD1. This CDR3 has 14 residues. V was clipped by 2 bases and J by 5 bases; unmatched bases: 7. Germline CDR1 reads SGHRS; CDR2 reads YFSETQ. The CDR3 region has the DNA TGCGCCAGCAGCTTTTTACAGGGGCCCAACGAGCAGTACTTC. Translating it yields CASSFLQGPNEQYF.

The chain recombines TRBV3-1 (or the pseudogene TRBV3-2) with TRBJ2-5; the D is unclear. CDR3 size: 12 residues. V dropped 1 base and J dropped 7 bases, with 7 bases sitting between them. The germline gives CDR1 LGHDT, CDR2 YNNKEL (reference sequence). CDR3 region: CASSQGGVTQYF. The CDR3 region has the DNA TGTGCCAGCAGCCAAGGCGGTGTGACCCAGTACTTC.

J is TRBJ2-7 and V is TRBV6-1; 8 bases map to TRBD2. Per the germline V gene, CDR1 is MNHNS and CDR2 is SASEGT. The CDR3 has 16 amino acids. V dropped 2 bases and J dropped 4; count of bases not matched to a gene: 10. The CDR3 nucleotides are TGTGCCAGCAGTGAACAAGTCGGGAGGGCCAGATACGAGCAGTACTTC. Translation: CASSEQVGRARYEQYF.

This chain uses TRBV18 with TRBJ2-2; the match to TRBD1 covers 7 bases. CDR3 length equals 15 residues. In germline, CDR1 is KGHSH, CDR2 LQKENI. Unmatched junction bases numbered 2, after V lost 3 bases and J lost 1 base. This CDR3 reads CASSPDRVNTGELFF. CDR3 sequence (DNA): TGTGCCAGCTCACCCGACAGGGTGAACACCGGGGAGCTGTTTTTT.